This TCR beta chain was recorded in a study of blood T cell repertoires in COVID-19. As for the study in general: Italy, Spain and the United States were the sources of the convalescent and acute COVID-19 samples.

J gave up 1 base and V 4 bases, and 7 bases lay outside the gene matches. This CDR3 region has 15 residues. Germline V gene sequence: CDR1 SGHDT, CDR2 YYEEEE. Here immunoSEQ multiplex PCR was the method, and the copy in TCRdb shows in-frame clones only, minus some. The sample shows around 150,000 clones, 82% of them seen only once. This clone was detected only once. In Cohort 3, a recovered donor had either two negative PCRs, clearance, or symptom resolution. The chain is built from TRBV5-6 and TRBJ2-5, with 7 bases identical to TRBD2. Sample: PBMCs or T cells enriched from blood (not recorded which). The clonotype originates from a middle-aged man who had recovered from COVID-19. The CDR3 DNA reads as TGTGCCAGCAGCCCTAGCGGAAGGGTCCAAGAGACCCAGTACTTC. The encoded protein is CASSPSGRVQETQYF.